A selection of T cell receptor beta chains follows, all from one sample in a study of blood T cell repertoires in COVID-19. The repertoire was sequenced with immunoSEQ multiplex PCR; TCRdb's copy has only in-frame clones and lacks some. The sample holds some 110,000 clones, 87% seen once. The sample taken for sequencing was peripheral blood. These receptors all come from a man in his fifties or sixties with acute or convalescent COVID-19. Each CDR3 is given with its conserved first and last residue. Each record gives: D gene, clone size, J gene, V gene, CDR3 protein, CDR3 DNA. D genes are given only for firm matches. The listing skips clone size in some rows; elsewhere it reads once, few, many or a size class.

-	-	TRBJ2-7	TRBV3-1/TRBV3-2	CASSTGYPLYF	TGTGCCAGCAGCACCGGGTACCCACTGTACTTC
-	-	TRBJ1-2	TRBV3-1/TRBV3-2	CASSLDDDGNYGYTF	TGTGCCAGCAGCCTAGACGACGACGGGAACTATGGCTACACCTTC
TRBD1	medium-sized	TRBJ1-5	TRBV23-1	CASSQSDRLGNQPQHF	TGCGCCAGCAGTCAATCGGACAGGCTCGGCAATCAGCCCCAGCATTTT
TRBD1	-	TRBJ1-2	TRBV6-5	CASSPGQGGYGYTF	TGTGCCAGCAGCCCCGGACAGGGTGGCTATGGCTACACCTTC
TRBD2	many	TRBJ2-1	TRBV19	CASSIGLAGVDEQFF	TGTGCCAGTAGTATAGGTCTAGCGGGAGTTGATGAGCAGTTCTTC
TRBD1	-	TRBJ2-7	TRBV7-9	CASSVGTGVDEQYF	TGTGCCAGCAGCGTCGGGACAGGGGTTGACGAGCAGTACTTC
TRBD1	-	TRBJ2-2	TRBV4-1	CASSLRGQGELFF	TGCGCCAGCAGCCTCAGGGGGCAGGGGGAGCTGTTTTTT
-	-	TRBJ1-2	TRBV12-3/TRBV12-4	CASSLTENYGYTF	TGTGCCAGCAGTTTGACAGAAAACTATGGCTACACCTTC
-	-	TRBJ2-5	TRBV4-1	CASSQEPGEETQYF	TGCGCCAGCAGCCAAGAACCGGGAGAAGAGACCCAGTACTTC
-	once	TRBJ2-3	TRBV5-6	CASSTRGTDTQYF	TGTGCCAGCAGCACTCGGGGCACAGATACGCAGTATTTT
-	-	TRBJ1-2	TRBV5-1	CASSSQVSYGYTF	TGCGCCAGCAGCTCACAGGTGAGCTATGGCTACACCTTC
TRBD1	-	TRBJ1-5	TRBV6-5	CASSLSDRGHQPQHF	TGTGCCAGCAGTCTTTCGGACAGGGGGCATCAGCCCCAGCATTTT
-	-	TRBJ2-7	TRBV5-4	CASSLESGRGYEQYF	TGTGCCAGCAGCTTGGAAAGCGGGCGAGGGTACGAGCAGTACTTC
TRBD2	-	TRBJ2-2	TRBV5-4	CASSIGTSAGELFF	TGTGCCAGCAGCATCGGGACTAGCGCGGGGGAGCTGTTTTTT
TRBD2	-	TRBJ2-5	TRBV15	CATSRELAGGGETQYF	TGTGCCACCAGCAGAGAGTTAGCGGGAGGAGGGGAGACCCAGTACTTC
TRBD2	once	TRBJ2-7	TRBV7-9	CASSLGPGGDEQYF	TGTGCCAGCAGCTTAGGACCGGGAGGGGACGAGCAGTACTTC
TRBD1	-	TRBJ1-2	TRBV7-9	CASSLGRGPGGYTF	TGTGCCAGCAGCTTAGGGAGGGGGCCGGGTGGCTACACCTTC
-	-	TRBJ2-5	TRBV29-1	CSVEGQGLKTQYF	TGCAGCGTTGAGGGGCAGGGGTTAAAGACCCAGTACTTC
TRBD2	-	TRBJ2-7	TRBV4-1	CASSQEASGRREQYF	TGCGCCAGCAGCCAAGAGGCTAGCGGGAGGAGGGAGCAGTACTTC
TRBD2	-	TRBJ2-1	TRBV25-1	CASSEWTSGRATSNEQFF	TGTGCCAGCAGTGAATGGACTAGCGGGAGGGCCACGTCCAATGAGCAGTTCTTC
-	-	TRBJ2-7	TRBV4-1	CASSQEPGSTYEQYF	TGCGCCAGCAGCCAAGAGCCGGGATCTACCTACGAGCAGTACTTC
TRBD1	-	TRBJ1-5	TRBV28	CASSPGTGGPYSNQPQHF	TGTGCCAGCAGTCCTGGGACAGGGGGCCCATATAGCAATCAGCCCCAGCATTTT
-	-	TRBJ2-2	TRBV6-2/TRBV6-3	CASSQGPSASGELFF	TGTGCCAGCAGTCAGGGTCCGAGTGCATCCGGGGAGCTGTTTTTT
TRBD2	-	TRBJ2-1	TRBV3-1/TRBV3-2	CASSQERGRNEQFF	TGTGCCAGCAGCCAGGAGCGGGGCCGCAATGAGCAGTTCTTC
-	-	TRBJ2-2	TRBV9	CASSVGGPGELFF	TGTGCCAGCAGCGTCGGGGGACCCGGGGAGCTGTTTTTT
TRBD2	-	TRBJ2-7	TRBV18	CASSPPGSRLAGRVVRRYNEQYF	TGTGCCAGCTCACCTCCTGGGTCAAGACTAGCGGGACGAGTGGTAAGACGGTACAACGAGCAGTACTTC
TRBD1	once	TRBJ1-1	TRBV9	CASSPLDRGRTTEAFF	TGTGCCAGCAGCCCTCTGGACAGGGGGAGGACGACTGAAGCTTTCTTT
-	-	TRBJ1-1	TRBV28	CASITGLGAEAFF	TGTGCCAGCATAACAGGGCTGGGCGCTGAAGCTTTCTTT
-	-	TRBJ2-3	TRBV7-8	CASSRTASDTQYF	TGTGCCAGCAGCCGGACAGCCTCAGATACGCAGTATTTT
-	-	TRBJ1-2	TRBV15	CATSLNSGEYGYTF	TGTGCCACCAGCCTCAACTCAGGGGAATATGGCTACACCTTC
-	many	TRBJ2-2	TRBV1	CTSSQAHGTSGTTDTGELFF	TGCACCAGCAGCCAAGCCCATGGGACTAGCGGGACGACAGACACCGGGGAGCTGTTTTTT
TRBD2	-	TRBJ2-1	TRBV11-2	CASSYTGGRTYNEQFF	TGTGCCAGCAGCTACACGGGAGGCCGGACCTACAATGAGCAGTTCTTC
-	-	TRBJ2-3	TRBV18	CASSPLTTAGDTQYF	TGTGCCAGCTCACCCTTGACAACAGCGGGAGATACGCAGTATTTT
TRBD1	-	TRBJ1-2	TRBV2	CASERLQGRGGYTF	TGTGCCAGCGAGAGATTACAGGGGAGAGGTGGCTACACCTTC
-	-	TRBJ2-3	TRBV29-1	CSVELTDTQYF	TGCAGCGTTGAACTCACAGATACGCAGTATTTT
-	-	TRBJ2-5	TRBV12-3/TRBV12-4	CASSFSGETQYF	TGTGCCAGCAGTTTTAGCGGTGAGACCCAGTACTTC
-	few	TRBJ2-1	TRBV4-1	CASSSYHNEQFF	TGCGCCAGCAGCTCCTACCACAATGAGCAGTTCTTC
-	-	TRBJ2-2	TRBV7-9	CASSLGSPRGQTNTGELFF	TGTGCCAGCAGCTTAGGGAGCCCCAGGGGACAAACAAACACCGGGGAGCTGTTTTTT
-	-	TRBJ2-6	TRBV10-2	CASKAATGANVLTF	TGCGCCAGCAAGGCGGCGACTGGGGCCAACGTCCTGACTTTC
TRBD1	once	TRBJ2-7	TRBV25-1	CASSASGTAEQYF	TGTGCCAGCAGTGCCTCCGGGACAGCGGAGCAGTACTTC
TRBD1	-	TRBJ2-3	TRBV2	CASSRGQKDTQYF	TGTGCCAGCAGTAGGGGGCAGAAAGATACGCAGTATTTT
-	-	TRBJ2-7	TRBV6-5	CASSYSGSRTREQYF	TGTGCCAGCAGTTATAGTGGTAGCCGTACCCGCGAGCAGTACTTC
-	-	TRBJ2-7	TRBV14	CASSQVLGGYEQYF	TGTGCCAGCAGCCAAGTACTAGGGGGCTACGAGCAGTACTTC
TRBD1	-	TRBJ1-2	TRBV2	CASTPGGRIYGYTF	TGTGCCAGCACCCCAGGGGGGCGAATATATGGCTACACCTTC
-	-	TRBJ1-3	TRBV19	CASSIGGRNTIYF	TGTGCCAGTAGTATAGGGGGGCGAAACACCATATATTTT
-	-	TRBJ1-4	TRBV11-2	CASSLDRGGEKLFF	TGTGCCAGCAGCTTAGACAGGGGTGGTGAAAAACTGTTTTTT
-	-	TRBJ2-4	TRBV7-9	CASSLVTGEDKNIQYF	TGTGCCAGCAGCTTAGTAACGGGAGAGGACAAAAACATTCAGTACTTC
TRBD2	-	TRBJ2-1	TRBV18	CASSPQGREGREQFF	TGTGCCAGCTCACCCCAAGGGCGGGAGGGCCGTGAGCAGTTCTTC
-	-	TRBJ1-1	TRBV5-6	CASSFRRAPQSTEAFF	TGTGCCAGCAGCTTCCGGAGGGCGCCGCAGAGCACTGAAGCTTTCTTT
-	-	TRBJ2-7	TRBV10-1	CASSDIQVSRREQYF	TGCGCCAGCAGTGACATCCAGGTATCTCGCCGCGAGCAGTACTTC
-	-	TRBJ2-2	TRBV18	CASSPKGAPTGELFF	TGTGCCAGCTCACCAAAGGGAGCGCCCACCGGGGAGCTGTTTTTT
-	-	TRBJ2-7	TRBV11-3	CASSSVLGAYEQYF	TGTGCCAGCAGCTCCGTTTTGGGCGCCTACGAGCAGTACTTC
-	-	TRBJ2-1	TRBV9	CASSVLCRNEQFF	TGTGCCAGCAGCGTATTGTGCCGGAATGAGCAGTTCTTC
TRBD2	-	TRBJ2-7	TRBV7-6	CASSRGLAGEQYF	TGTGCCAGCAGCCGGGGACTAGCGGGGGAGCAGTACTTC
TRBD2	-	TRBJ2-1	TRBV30	CAWSLPRSLQRENNEQFF	TGTGCCTGGAGCCTCCCACGGTCTTTGCAGCGGGAGAACAATGAGCAGTTCTTC